The sequence of this TCR beta chain was determined in a study of human T cells and chemical hapten exposure. Study observations and caveats: There were significantly more large CDR3 similarity clusters among expanded TCRs than among controls.

In TCRdb, the RACE reads were re-called with MiXCR into one record per CDR3 protein. The sample holds over 150,000 distinct CDR3 sequences, 25% to 30% seen once. With respect to this clonotype: Its antigen is undetermined.

Noted time point: patch test 3, about 24 weeks after DPC sensitization. The treatment here: therapeutic diphenylcyclopropenone sensitization with weekly scalp DPC. The CDR3 is 14 amino acids. CDR1 MNHEY and CDR2 SVGEGT come from the germline V gene. V was trimmed by 2 bases and J by 7 bases, leaving 14 bases between them. The starting material was whole blood, obtained in connection with sensitization to the hapten diphenylcyclopropenone (DPC). The chain employs TRBV6-2 or TRBV6-3 and TRBJ1-2, with TRBD1 as a possible D gene (5 bases). This sequence was found in a woman between 18 and 29 years old with alopecia areata. Some clones in this sample may be carry-over from other donors' samples. The DNA of the CDR3 is TGTGCCAGCAGTTACGCAAACAGGTTAACTGGCTACACCTTC. Residues: CASSYANRLTGYTF.